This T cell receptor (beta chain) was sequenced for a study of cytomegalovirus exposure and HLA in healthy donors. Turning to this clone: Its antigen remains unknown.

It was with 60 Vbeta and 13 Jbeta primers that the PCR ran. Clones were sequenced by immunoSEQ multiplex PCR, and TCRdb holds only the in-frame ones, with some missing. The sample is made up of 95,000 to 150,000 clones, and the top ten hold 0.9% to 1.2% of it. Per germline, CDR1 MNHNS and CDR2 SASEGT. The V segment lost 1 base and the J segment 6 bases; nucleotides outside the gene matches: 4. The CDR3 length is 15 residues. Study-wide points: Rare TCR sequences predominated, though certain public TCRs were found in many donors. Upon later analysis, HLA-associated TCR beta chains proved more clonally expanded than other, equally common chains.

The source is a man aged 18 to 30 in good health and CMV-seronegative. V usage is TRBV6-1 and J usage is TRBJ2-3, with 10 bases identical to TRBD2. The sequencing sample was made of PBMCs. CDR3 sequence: CASSEVSGRVDTQYF. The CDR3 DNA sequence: TGTGCCAGCAGTGAAGTAAGCGGGAGGGTCGATACGCAGTATTTT.